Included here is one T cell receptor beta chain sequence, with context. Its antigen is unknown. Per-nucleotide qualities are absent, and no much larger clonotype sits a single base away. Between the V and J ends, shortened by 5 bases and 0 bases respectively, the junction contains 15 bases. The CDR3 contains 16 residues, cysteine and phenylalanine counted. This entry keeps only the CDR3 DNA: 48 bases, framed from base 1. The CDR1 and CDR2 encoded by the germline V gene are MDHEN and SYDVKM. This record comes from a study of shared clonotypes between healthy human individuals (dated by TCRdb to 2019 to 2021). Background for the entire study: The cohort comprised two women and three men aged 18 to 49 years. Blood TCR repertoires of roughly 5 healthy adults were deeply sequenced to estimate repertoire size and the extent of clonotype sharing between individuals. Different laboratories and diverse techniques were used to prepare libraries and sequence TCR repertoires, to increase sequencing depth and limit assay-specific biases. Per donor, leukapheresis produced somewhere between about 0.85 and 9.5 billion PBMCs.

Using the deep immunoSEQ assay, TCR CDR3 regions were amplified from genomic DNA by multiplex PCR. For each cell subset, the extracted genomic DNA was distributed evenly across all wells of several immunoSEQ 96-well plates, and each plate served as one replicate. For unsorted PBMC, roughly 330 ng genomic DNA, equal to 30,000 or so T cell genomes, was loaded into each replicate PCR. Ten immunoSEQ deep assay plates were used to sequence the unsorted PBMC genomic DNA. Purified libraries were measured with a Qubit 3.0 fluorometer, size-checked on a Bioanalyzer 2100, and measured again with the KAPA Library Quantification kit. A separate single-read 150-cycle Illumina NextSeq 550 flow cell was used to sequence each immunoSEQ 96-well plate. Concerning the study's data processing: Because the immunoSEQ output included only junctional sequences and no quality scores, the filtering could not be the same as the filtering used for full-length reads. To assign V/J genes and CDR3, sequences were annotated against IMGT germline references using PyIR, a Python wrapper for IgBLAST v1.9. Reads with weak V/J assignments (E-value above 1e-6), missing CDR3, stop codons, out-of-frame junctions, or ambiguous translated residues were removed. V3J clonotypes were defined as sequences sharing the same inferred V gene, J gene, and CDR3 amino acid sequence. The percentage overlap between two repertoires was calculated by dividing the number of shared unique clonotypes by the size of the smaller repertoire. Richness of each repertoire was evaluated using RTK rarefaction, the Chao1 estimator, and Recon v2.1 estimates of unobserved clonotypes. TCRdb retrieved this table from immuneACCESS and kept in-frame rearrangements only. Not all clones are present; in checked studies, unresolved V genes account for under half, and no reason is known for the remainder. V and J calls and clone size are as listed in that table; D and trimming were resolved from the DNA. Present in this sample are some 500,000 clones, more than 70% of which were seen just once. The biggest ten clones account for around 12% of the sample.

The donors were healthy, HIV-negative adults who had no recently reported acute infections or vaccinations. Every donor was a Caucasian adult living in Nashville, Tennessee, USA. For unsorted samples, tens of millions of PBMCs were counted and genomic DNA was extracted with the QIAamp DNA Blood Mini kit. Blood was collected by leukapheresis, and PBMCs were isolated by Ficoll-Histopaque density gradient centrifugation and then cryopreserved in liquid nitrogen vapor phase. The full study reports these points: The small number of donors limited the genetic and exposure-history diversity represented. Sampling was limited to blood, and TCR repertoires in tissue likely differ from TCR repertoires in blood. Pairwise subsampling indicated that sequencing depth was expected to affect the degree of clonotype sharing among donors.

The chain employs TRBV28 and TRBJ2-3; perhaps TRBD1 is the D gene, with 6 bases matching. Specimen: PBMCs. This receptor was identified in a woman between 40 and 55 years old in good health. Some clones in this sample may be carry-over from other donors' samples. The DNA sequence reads TGTGCCAGCAGTCCGTTACAGGGAAGGAGCACAGATACGCAGTATTTT. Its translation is CASSPLQGRSTDTQYF.